The 17 T cell receptor beta chains listed next were all sequenced from one sample in a study of T-cell reconstitution after alpha-beta-depleted transplantation in children listed by TCRdb under 2016. The protocol used for the library was PCR. The sequencer listed for this sample is Illumina HiSeq 2500. To normalize quantification of the TCRbeta repertoire, the TCR libraries were built with molecular barcoding that relied on unique molecular identifiers. TCRdb redid the processing of the public reads, applying fastp at Q25 and MiXCR, and retained in-frame beta chains. Rows are unified per CDR3 protein, each entry keeping the most common DNA and genes. This sample is represented by about 500,000 distinct CDR3 sequences; about 33% of them were singletons. The ten largest account for 2% to 3% of the sample. The specimen comprised PBMCs from the stem cell graft donor, sampled from the stem cell graft. All receptors derive from a human donor who donated a stem cell graft to a child with aplastic anemia.

The chain couples TRBV7-9 to TRBJ2-1; D is uncertain. V was clipped by 5 bases and J by 12 bases, with 11 bases between them. Germline-derived CDR1 and CDR2 are SEHNR and FQNEAQ (reference sequence). CDR3 size: 11 residues. The CDR3 DNA reads as TGTGCCAGCAGCCCCCAGGTGGGGCAGTTCTTC. The encoded protein is CASSPQVGQFF.

Of note for this clonotype: A much larger clone sits a single nucleotide away, making a read error possible. The gene calls are TRBV20-1 and TRBJ2-1; 11 bases line up with TRBD2. CDR3 length equals 17 residues. Germline CDR1 is DFQATT and CDR2 is SNEGSKA (reference sequence). The CDR3 DNA reads TGCTGTGCTAGAGGAGTTAGCGGGAGGGCCGGGGACAATGAGCAGTTCTTC. Its translation: CCARGVSGRAGDNEQFF.

About this clonotype: It is likely a read error, because the conserved phenylalanine at the end of the CDR3 is missing. The V gene is TRBV29-1, the J gene TRBJ2-1; 9 positions agree with TRBD1. The germline gives CDR1 SQVTM, CDR2 ANQGSEA. The CDR3 runs 16 residues. With V trimmed by 4 bases and J by 0 bases, 7 bases remained unmatched. This CDR3 is CSVVRTGDSSYNEQFL. As DNA, the CDR3 is TGCAGCGTTGTGAGGACAGGGGATAGCTCCTACAATGAGCAGTTCTTG.

The V call is TRBV18, the J call TRBJ2-1; TRBD1 matches at 7 bases. The germline V gene encodes CDR1 KGHSH and CDR2 LQKENI. This CDR3 is built from 14 residues. Trimming cost V 5 bases and J 2 bases; bases outside gene matches: 3. The CDR3 sequence: CASSWDRPYNEQFF. Here the CDR3 DNA reads TGTGCCAGCTCATGGGACAGACCCTACAATGAGCAGTTCTTC.

The chain uses TRBV29-1 and TRBJ2-3; 7 bases are a match to TRBD2. The CDR3 extends over 15 amino acids. Per the germline V gene, CDR1 is SQVTM and CDR2 is ANQGSEA. V lost 3 bases and J lost 5; bases outside the gene matches: 11. The CDR3 sequence is CSVDLPSGNRDTQYF. CDR3 nucleotide sequence: TGCAGCGTTGATCTTCCTAGCGGCAATCGAGATACGCAGTATTTT.

This clonotype was seen more than once but under ten times. CDR3 DNA: TGTGCCTGGAGTTGGTCCTGGGAAAAACTGTTTTTT. Protein product: CAWSWSWEKLFF. This chain links TRBV30 with TRBJ1-4; D remains ambiguous. V was shortened by 2 bases and J by 8 bases, with 9 bases between the two germline ends. The CDR3 has 12 amino acids. From germline, CDR1 is GTSNPN and CDR2 SVGIG (reference sequence).

The chain employs TRBV25-1 and TRBJ1-5; TRBD1 matches 8 bases. The V and J ends lost 4 bases and 0 bases, in that order; junction bases with no gene match: 17. This CDR3 spans 20 amino acids. CDR1 is MGHDK, CDR2 SYGVNS, per germline. CDR3 region: CASSVRDGQGLNFSNQPQHF. In DNA form, the CDR3 reads TGTGCCAGCAGTGTGCGGGACGGACAGGGATTGAATTTTAGCAATCAGCCCCAGCATTTT. The entire variable domain, with the rest obtained from reference TRBV25-1 and TRBJ1-5, is as follows: EADIYQTPRYLVIGTGKKITLECSQTMGHDKMYWYQQDPGMELHLIHYSYGVNSTEKGDLSSESTVSRIRTEHFPLTLESARPSHTSQYLCASSVRDGQGLNFSNQPQHFGDGTRLSIL.

This chain uses TRBV5-1 with TRBJ2-7; maybe TRBD2 (5 bases). This CDR3 has 14 residues. The ends were cut back, 3 bases at V and 5 bases at J, with 15 bases in the middle. Per the germline V gene, CDR1 is SGHRS and CDR2 is YFSETQ. CDR3 coding DNA: TGCGCCAGCAGCTCGGATTCTGAGGGCAACGAGCAGTACGTC. This encodes CASSSDSEGNEQYV.

The CDR3 sequence: CASSIGAGTPNEQFF. The CDR3, as DNA: TGTGCCAGTAGTATCGGGGCCGGGACCCCCAATGAGCAGTTCTTC. V usage is TRBV19 and J usage is TRBJ2-1, with D perhaps being TRBD1 or TRBD2 (5 bases each). The CDR3 is 15 amino acids. Germline CDR1 LNHDA, CDR2 SQIVND (reference sequence). Trimming took 3 bases from V and 6 from J, leaving 15 bases between them.

The table lists this clonotype with a few counts. V gene TRBV30 combines with J gene TRBJ1-1; unclear D gene. The CDR3 contains 12 residues. Trimming took off 2 bases at V and 1 base at J, with 5 bases between the two ends. Germline V gene sequence: CDR1 GTSNPN, CDR2 SVGIG (reference sequence). CDR3 protein: CAWSHGNTEAFF. CDR3 in DNA: TGTGCCTGGAGTCACGGGAACACTGAAGCTTTCTTT.

This clonotype was observed a few times. This chain joins TRBV29-1 and TRBJ2-2, with D unresolved. The germline V gene has CDR1 SQVTM and CDR2 ANQGSEA. CDR3 size: 11 residues. Between the trimmed V and J ends, which lost 7 bases and 5 bases, there was a span of 8 bases. CDR3 sequence (DNA): TGCAGCGGAGCGAGGACCGGGGAGCTGTTTTTT. Translating it yields CSGARTGELFF.

In this sample, this clonotype turned up a few times. This chain connects TRBV30 to TRBJ1-3, with D unclear. In germline, CDR1 is GTSNPN, CDR2 SVGIG (reference sequence). The length of the CDR3 is 11 residues. The CDR3 loop reads CALGIGNTIYF. For the CDR3, the DNA is TGTGCTTTGGGAATCGGAAACACCATATATTTT.

This clonotype occurred a few times. The rearrangement uses TRBV9 and TRBJ2-1, with 11 bases lining up with TRBD2. After removal of 3 bases from V and 8 bases from J, the junction contained 10 bases not matched to a gene. CDR3 size: 16 residues. CDR1 is SGDLS and CDR2 is YYNGEE in the germline V gene. The DNA of the CDR3 is TGTGCCAGCAGCGGGAGGGTAGCGGGAGGGCCGTATGAGCAGTTCTTC. It specifies CASSGRVAGGPYEQFF.

This clonotype was seen a handful of times. The chain employs TRBV6-5 and TRBJ2-7; D is undetermined. The germline V and J ends were trimmed by 5 bases and 6 bases, with 17 bases remaining between them. This CDR3 is built from 14 residues. The germline CDR1 and CDR2 sequences are MNHEY and SVGAGI. CDR3 in DNA: TGTGCCAGCAGTCACCGCTCGGAGTCGGGCGAGCAGTACGTC. Residues: CASSHRSESGEQYV.

J is TRBJ2-7 and V is TRBV6-1, with D tentatively TRBD2 (6 bases). This CDR3 has 15 residues. V was clipped by 4 bases and J by 0 bases, with 13 bases between them. From germline, CDR1 is MNHNS and CDR2 SASEGT. The CDR3 loop is CASSAGTLSSYEQYV. For the CDR3, the DNA is TGTGCCAGCAGTGCCGGGACTTTAAGCTCCTACGAGCAGTACGTC.

The chain is built from TRBV11-3 and TRBJ2-1; D is uncertain. Trimming removed 1 base at V and 2 bases at J, with 9 bases between. Germline lookup yields CDR1 SGHNT and CDR2 YENEEA. CDR3 length: 15 residues. CDR3 nucleotides: TGTGCCAGCAGCTTAGGACTTACCACCTACAATGAGCAGTTCTTC. Translated: CASSLGLTTYNEQFF. The whole variable domain, remainder taken from reference TRBV11-3 and TRBJ2-1, is EAGVVQSPRYKIIEKKQPVAFWCNPISGHNTLYWYLQNLGQGPELLIRYENEEAVDDSQLPKDRFSAERLKGVDSTLKIQPAELGDSAVYLCASSLGLTTYNEQFFGPGTRLTVL.

The rearrangement joins TRBV7-9 to TRBJ1-4; D unclear. The CDR3 has 14 amino acids. CDR1 and CDR2 from the germline V gene are SEHNR and FQNEAQ (reference sequence). V gave up 3 bases and J gave up 7 bases, with 12 bases separating them. DNA for the CDR3: TGTGCCAGCAGCTTTTCGAGTCAGAGTGAAAAACTGTTTTTT. This sequence encodes CASSFSSQSEKLFF.